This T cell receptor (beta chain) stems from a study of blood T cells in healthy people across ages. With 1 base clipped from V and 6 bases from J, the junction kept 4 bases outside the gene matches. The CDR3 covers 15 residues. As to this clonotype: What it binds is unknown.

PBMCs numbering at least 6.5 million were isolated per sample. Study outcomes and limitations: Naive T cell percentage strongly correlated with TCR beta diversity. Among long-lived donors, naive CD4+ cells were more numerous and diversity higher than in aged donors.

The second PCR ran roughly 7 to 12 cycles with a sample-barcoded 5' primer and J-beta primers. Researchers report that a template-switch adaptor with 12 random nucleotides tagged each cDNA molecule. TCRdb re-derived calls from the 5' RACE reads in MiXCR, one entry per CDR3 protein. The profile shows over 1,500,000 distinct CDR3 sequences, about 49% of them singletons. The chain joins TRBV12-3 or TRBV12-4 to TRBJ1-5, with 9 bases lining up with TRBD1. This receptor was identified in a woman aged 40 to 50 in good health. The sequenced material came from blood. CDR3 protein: CASSLVQGAIQPQHF. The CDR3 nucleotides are TGTGCCAGCAGTTTAGTACAGGGGGCAATTCAGCCCCAGCATTTT.